This T cell receptor (beta chain) stems from a study of control samples from healthy donors and cancer patients (dated by TCRdb to about 2020). The method was the immunoSEQ multiplex PCR assay. TCRdb re-hosts the immuneACCESS table, in-frame sequences only. Its copies lack some clones; in the studies checked, an unresolved V gene accounts for under half of them, and the cause for the rest is not known. This sample holds nearly 40,000 clones; about 93% were observed only once. The ten largest clones represent 3.6% of the sample. This clone was picked up one time. What antigen it recognizes has not been identified. One base away there is no much larger clone; base qualities are not given. V is reduced by 5 bases and J by 7 bases, leaving a spacing of 20 bases between them. The CDR3 contains 15 residues, cysteine and phenylalanine counted. Only the CDR3 region is kept as DNA, spanning 45 bases read in frame from base 1. Based on the germline V gene, the CDR1 and CDR2 sequences are SGHVS and FQNEAQ.

Input material: blood. The rearranged chain carries TRBV7-8 and TRBJ1-2; tentative D gene TRBD1, with 6 bases matching. The TCR comes from a woman in her 50s in good health. The nucleotides read TGTGCCAGCAGCACACCGACAGGTTTTGGTCCTGGCTACACCTTC. It translates as CASSTPTGFGPGYTF. Full variable domain (CDR3 extended with the reference TRBV7-8 and TRBJ1-2 proteins): GAGVSQSPRYKVAKRGQDVALRCDPISGHVSLFWYQQALGQGPEFLTYFQNEAQLDKSGLPSDRFFAERPEGSVSTLKIQRTQQEDSAVYLCASSTPTGFGPGYTFGSGTRLTVV.